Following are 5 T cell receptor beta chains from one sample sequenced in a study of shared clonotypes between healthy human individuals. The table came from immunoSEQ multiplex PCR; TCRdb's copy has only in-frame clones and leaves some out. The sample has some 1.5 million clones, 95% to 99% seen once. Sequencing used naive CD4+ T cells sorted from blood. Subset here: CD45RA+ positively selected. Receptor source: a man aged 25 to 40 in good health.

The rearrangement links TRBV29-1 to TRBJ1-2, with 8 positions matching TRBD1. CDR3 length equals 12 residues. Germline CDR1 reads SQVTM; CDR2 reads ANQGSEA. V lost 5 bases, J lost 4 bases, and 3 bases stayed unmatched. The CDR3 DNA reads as TGCAGCGTTCGACAGGGGATCTATGGCTACACCTTC. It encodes CSVRQGIYGYTF.

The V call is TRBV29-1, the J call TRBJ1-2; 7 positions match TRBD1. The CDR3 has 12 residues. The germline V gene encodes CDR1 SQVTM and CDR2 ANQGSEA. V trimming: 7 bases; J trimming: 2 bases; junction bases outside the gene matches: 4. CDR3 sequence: CSAPDRNYGYTF. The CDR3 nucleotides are TGCAGCGCCCCGGACAGGAACTATGGCTACACCTTC. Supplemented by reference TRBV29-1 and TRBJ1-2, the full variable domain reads SAVISQKPSRDICQRGTSLTIQCQVDSQVTMMFWYRQQPGQSLTLIATANQGSEATYESGFVIDKFPISRPNLTFSTLTVSNMSPEDSSIYLCSAPDRNYGYTFGSGTRLTVV.

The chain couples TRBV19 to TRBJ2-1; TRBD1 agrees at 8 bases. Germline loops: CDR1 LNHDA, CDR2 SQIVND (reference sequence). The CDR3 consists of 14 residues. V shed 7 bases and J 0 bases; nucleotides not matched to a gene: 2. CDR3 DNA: TGTGCCAGTAACAGGGGGAGCTCCTACAATGAGCAGTTCTTC. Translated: CASNRGSSYNEQFF. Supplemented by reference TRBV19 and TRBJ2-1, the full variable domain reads DGGITQSPKYLFRKEGQNVTLSCEQNLNHDAMYWYRQDPGQGLRLIYYSQIVNDFQKGDIAEGYSVSREKKESFPLTVTSAQKNPTAFYLCASNRGSSYNEQFFGPGTRLTVL.

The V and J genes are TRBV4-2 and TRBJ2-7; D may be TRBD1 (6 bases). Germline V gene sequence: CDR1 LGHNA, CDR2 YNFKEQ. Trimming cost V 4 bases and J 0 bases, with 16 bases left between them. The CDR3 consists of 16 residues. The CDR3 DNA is TGTGCCAGCAGCCGATCCCGGGACATCGGCTCCTACGAGCAGTACTTC. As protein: CASSRSRDIGSYEQYF.

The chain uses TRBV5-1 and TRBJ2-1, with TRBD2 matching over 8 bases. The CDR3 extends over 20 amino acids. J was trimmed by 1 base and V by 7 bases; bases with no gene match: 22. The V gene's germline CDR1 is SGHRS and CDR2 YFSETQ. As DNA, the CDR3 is TGCGCCAGCGACGTTGCCTCGGGAGGGCCCTCGGTCAGATCCTACAATGAGCAGTTCTTC. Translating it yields CASDVASGGPSVRSYNEQFF.